The 27 T cell receptor beta chains below all came from one sample that was sequenced in a study of human T cells and chemical hapten exposure. Sample time point: patch test 1, 2 weeks after DPC sensitization. The treatment here: therapeutic diphenylcyclopropenone sensitization with weekly scalp DPC. TCRdb analysed the RACE reads with MiXCR anew, one entry per CDR3 protein. The repertoire holds tens of thousands of distinct CDR3 sequences, roughly 10% seen once, with approximately 4% in the top ten. Sequenced here: whole blood, sampled in connection with sensitization to the hapten diphenylcyclopropenone (DPC). These receptors were collected from a woman between 50 and 59 years old with alopecia areata. Some clones in this sample may be carry-over from other donors' samples.

The chain employs TRBV7-9 and TRBJ1-6; D is undetermined. Germline CDR1 reads SEHNR; CDR2 reads FQNEAQ (reference sequence). The CDR3 contains 13 residues. The V gene lost 5 bases and the J gene lost 9 bases, with 11 bases spanning the gap. CDR3 DNA sequence: TGTGCCAGCAGCCCAGCGGGATTTTCACCCCTCCACTTT. It encodes CASSPAGFSPLHF.

The chain carries TRBV29-1 and TRBJ1-2; no clear D. Trimming left V 7 bases short and J 4 bases short, with 13 bases between. Germline V lookup: CDR1 SQVTM, CDR2 ANQGSEA. The CDR3 is 12 residues long. As DNA, the CDR3 is TGCAGCGCCAGGACGGCAGCCTATGGCTACACCTTC. Its translation is CSARTAAYGYTF.

This clonotype was observed a few times. V and J are TRBV18 and TRBJ1-5, with 9 bases fitting TRBD1. The CDR3 sequence is 18 residues long. V was pared by 4 bases and J by 0 bases, with 10 bases of the junction left unmatched. Germline V gene lookup returns CDR1 KGHSH and CDR2 LQKENI. The CDR3: CASSLQPGQGYSNQPQHF. The CDR3, as DNA: TGTGCCAGCTCACTCCAACCGGGACAGGGCTATAGCAATCAGCCCCAGCATTTT.

There are many counts of this clonotype. The chain uses TRBV7-9 and TRBJ1-2; no definite D call. Germline assignment: CDR1 SEHNR and CDR2 FQNEAQ (reference sequence). The CDR3 runs 13 residues. Between the trimmed V and J ends, which lost 5 bases and 3 bases, there was a span of 10 bases. The CDR3 DNA is TGTGCCAGCAGCCACAAAGGGCACTATGGCTACACCTTC. Residues: CASSHKGHYGYTF.

In this sample, this clonotype turned up many times. The CDR3, as DNA: TGTGCCAGCAGGATTCTTGGGGGGCAGATTTCACCCCTCCACTTT. The encoded protein is CASRILGGQISPLHF. The chain employs TRBV28 and TRBJ1-6; possibly TRBD1 for D (6 bases). The CDR3 runs 15 residues. Germline V gene lookup returns CDR1 MDHEN and CDR2 SYDVKM. Trimming cost V 6 bases and J 9 bases, with 18 bases left between them.

This rearrangement joins TRBV7-6 to TRBJ2-7; 9 nucleotides match TRBD1. Germline CDR1 reads SGHVS; CDR2 reads FNYEAQ. This CDR3 has 14 amino acids. Losses at the gene ends were 6 bases for V and 6 bases for J; bases not matched to a gene: 9. CDR3 loop: CASRGGQGFGEQYF. The CDR3 nucleotides read TGTGCCAGCAGGGGGGGACAGGGCTTCGGCGAGCAGTACTTC.

This clonotype has at least ten counts. The chain combines TRBV7-2 with TRBJ1-4; D might be TRBD1 (5 bases). V lost 1 base and J lost 8, with 11 bases in between. The CDR3 runs 14 residues. Germline CDR1 reads SGHTA; CDR2 reads FQGNSA. This CDR3 is CASSLEQGWEKLFF. DNA of the CDR3: TGTGCCAGCAGCTTAGAGCAGGGTTGGGAAAAACTGTTTTTT. Using reference TRBV7-2 and TRBJ1-4 for the parts outside the CDR3, the full variable domain is GAGVSQSPSNKVTEKGKDVELRCDPISGHTALYWYRQSLGQGLEFLIYFQGNSAPDKSGLPSDRFSAERTGGSVSTLTIQRTQQEDSAVYLCASSLEQGWEKLFFGSGTQLSVL.

This clonotype was recorded many times. This rearrangement joins TRBV7-9 to TRBJ2-5; D tentatively fits TRBD1 or TRBD2 (5 bases each). Germline V gene sequence: CDR1 SEHNR, CDR2 FQNEAQ (reference sequence). V was trimmed by 0 bases and J by 4 bases, leaving 6 bases between them. This CDR3 spans 13 amino acids. CDR3 DNA: TGTGCCAGCAGCTTAGCAGGGACAGAGACCCAGTACTTC. It yields the protein CASSLAGTETQYF.

This clonotype has at least ten counts. The chain couples TRBV5-6 to TRBJ2-7, with D perhaps TRBD1 or TRBD2 (5 bases each). Trimming pared 6 bases from V and 4 bases from J, leaving 17 bases between. CDR1 and CDR2 (germline): SGHDT, YYEEEE. The CDR3 runs 14 residues. The CDR3: CASTTKGTAYEQYF. CDR3 sequence (DNA): TGTGCCAGCACGACGAAAGGGACGGCGTACGAGCAGTACTTC.

This clonotype was picked up a small number of times. This chain links TRBV2 with TRBJ2-2; D is undetermined. Trimming shortened V by 6 bases and J by 0 bases, and 8 bases separated the two germline ends. The CDR3 covers 14 residues. CDR1 and CDR2 (germline): SNHLY, FYNNEI. CDR3 DNA: TGTGCCAGCAGGGACCGACCGAACACCGGGGAGCTGTTTTTT. Translated: CASRDRPNTGELFF.

In this sample, this clonotype turned up many times. This sequence joins TRBV3-1 and TRBJ1-3; TRBD1 is a possible D gene (5 bases). The germline gives CDR1 LGHDT, CDR2 YNNKEL (reference sequence). Deletions cut 4 bases from V and 0 bases from J, with 13 bases between. The CDR3 runs to 16 residues. CDR3 in DNA: TGTGCCAGCAGCCCGGGACGGAGAAGCTCTGGAAACACCATATATTTT. Translation: CASSPGRRSSGNTIYF.

In the case of this clonotype: A much larger clonotype is one base distant, so this may be a read error. The genes are TRBV12-3 or TRBV12-4 and TRBJ1-1; D perhaps matches TRBD1 (6 bases). CDR3 length: 17 amino acids. CDR3: CASSTRPQGRANAEAFF. CDR3 coding DNA: TGTGCCAGCAGTACCCGCCCTCAGGGGAGGGCGAACGCTGAAGCTTTCTTT.

Ten or more counts support this clonotype. V usage is TRBV12-3 or TRBV12-4 and J usage is TRBJ1-4; 9 bases are shared with TRBD1. The CDR3 has 15 amino acids. J gave up 6 bases and V 5 bases, and 7 bases lay outside the gene matches. The CDR3 DNA is TGTGCCAGCAGTGCGGACAGGGGAAGGCATGAAAAACTGTTTTTT. It encodes CASSADRGRHEKLFF.

Ten or more counts support this clonotype. The CDR3 sequence: CASSLLAHISGNTIYF. The CDR3, as DNA: TGTGCCAGCAGCTTATTGGCCCATATCTCTGGAAACACCATATATTTT. The chain recombines TRBV7-2 with TRBJ1-3, with D uncertain. Germline CDR1 and CDR2: SGHTA and FQGNSA. V was cut by 2 bases and J by 0 bases, with 11 bases left in between. This CDR3 region has 16 residues.

The rearrangement joins TRBV18 to TRBJ2-1; 9 bases fit TRBD1. The V gene end was trimmed by 1 base and the J gene end by 4 bases; junction bases not matched to a gene: 2. This CDR3 has 15 amino acids. In germline, CDR1 is KGHSH, CDR2 LQKENI. DNA for the CDR3: TGTGCCAGCTCACCACGGACAGGGGAATACAATGAGCAGTTCTTC. This translates into CASSPRTGEYNEQFF.

This clonotype was observed at least ten times. The V and J genes are TRBV6-5 and TRBJ2-1; D is possibly TRBD1 (6 bases). This CDR3 is built from 15 residues. V gave up 2 bases and J gave up 6 bases, with 14 bases separating them. Germline assignment: CDR1 MNHEY and CDR2 SVGAGI. The chain's CDR3 is CASSYLNAGVNEQFF. Here the CDR3 DNA reads TGTGCCAGCAGTTACCTTAACGCAGGGGTCAATGAGCAGTTCTTC.

This clonotype came up many times. This sequence joins TRBV11-2 and TRBJ2-1; TRBD1 agrees at 10 bases. The CDR3 extends over 16 amino acids. Germline trimming cut 0 bases from V and 5 bases from J; bases unmatched to any gene: 4. The V gene's germline CDR1 is SGHAT and CDR2 FQNNGV. The CDR3 DNA sequence: TGTGCCAGCAGCTTAGAAGGGACAGGGGATAACAATGAGCAGTTCTTC. Translation: CASSLEGTGDNNEQFF. The complete variable domain, with remaining parts taken from reference TRBV11-2 and TRBJ2-1, reads EAGVAQSPRYKIIEKRQSVAFWCNPISGHATLYWYQQILGQGPKLLIQFQNNGVVDDSQLPKDRFSAERLKGVDSTLKIQPAKLEDSAVYLCASSLEGTGDNNEQFFGPGTRLTVL.

In this sample, this clonotype turned up a few times. The CDR3 region is CASSERLPGGTGELFF. In nucleotides, the CDR3 is TGCGCCAGCAGTGAAAGACTCCCCGGGGGCACCGGGGAGCTGTTTTTT. The J gene is TRBJ2-2, the V gene TRBV10-2; possibly TRBD2 for D (6 bases). V lost 3 bases and J 4 bases, leaving 15 bases between the germline ends. The CDR3 sequence is 16 residues long. Germline CDR1 and CDR2: WSHSY and SAAADI.

This clonotype has more than one count but fewer than ten. The gene calls are TRBV29-1 and TRBJ2-7; D gene uncertain. V was trimmed by 4 bases and J by 5 bases, leaving 18 bases between them. Germline values: CDR1 SQVTM, CDR2 ANQGSEA. The CDR3 covers 14 residues. The CDR3 coding sequence is TGCAGCGTTGGAATTGCGACCGGCCCTCACGAGCAGTACTTC. It codes for CSVGIATGPHEQYF.

This clonotype was found many times. The chain links TRBV6-1 to TRBJ1-1, with D unresolved. Trimming took 0 bases from V and 1 from J, leaving 21 bases between them. Germline values: CDR1 MNHNS, CDR2 SASEGT. The CDR3 is 19 residues long. Written as DNA, the CDR3 is TGTGCCAGCAGTGAAGCAGGTTCATTTTGGGCCGTCGGGAACACTGAAGCTTTCTTT. Encoded protein: CASSEAGSFWAVGNTEAFF.

This clonotype was detected a few times. The chain combines TRBV6-2 or TRBV6-3 with TRBJ2-7; TRBD1 matches 12 bases. The germline V gene encodes CDR1 MNHEY and CDR2 SVGEGT. V shed 6 bases and J 5 bases; nucleotides not matched to a gene: 8. This CDR3 region has 15 residues. CDR3 in amino acids: CASSRTGTGGNEQYF. DNA of the CDR3: TGTGCCAGCAGCCGAACCGGGACAGGGGGCAACGAGCAGTACTTC.

The chain employs TRBV7-9 and TRBJ2-3; D not resolved. The CDR3 contains 14 residues. The V end was cut by 5 bases, the J end by 3 bases, with 12 bases between. Germline assignment: CDR1 SEHNR and CDR2 FQNEAQ (reference sequence). Written as DNA, the CDR3 is TGTGCCAGCAGCCACACCGACCGAACAGATACGCAGTATTTT. This gives the protein CASSHTDRTDTQYF.

This clonotype turned up a few times. This chain links TRBV7-2 with TRBJ2-3; unclear D gene. This CDR3 has 16 amino acids. The V gene lost 4 bases and the J gene lost 0 bases, with 14 bases spanning the gap. Per germline, CDR1 SGHTA and CDR2 FQGNSA. The DNA of the CDR3 is TGTGCCAGCAGCTCCCAGCAGAGGCCAAGCACAGATACGCAGTATTTT. It is translated as CASSSQQRPSTDTQYF. The variable domain in full, with the rest retrieved from reference TRBV7-2 and TRBJ2-3, is GAGVSQSPSNKVTEKGKDVELRCDPISGHTALYWYRQSLGQGLEFLIYFQGNSAPDKSGLPSDRFSAERTGGSVSTLTIQRTQQEDSAVYLCASSSQQRPSTDTQYFGPGTRLTVL.

The chain uses TRBV27 and TRBJ1-3, with 7 positions matching TRBD1. V shed 2 bases and J 4 bases; nucleotides not matched to a gene: 2. Germline values: CDR1 MNHEY, CDR2 SMNVEV (reference sequence). CDR3 length: 14 residues. The chain's CDR3 is CASSLRGRGNTIYF. DNA of the CDR3: TGTGCCAGCAGTTTAAGGGGGCGGGGAAACACCATATATTTT.

This clonotype turned up a few times. This chain joins TRBV11-1 and TRBJ2-1, with 10 bases aligning to TRBD1. The V and J ends lost 5 bases and 12 bases, in that order; junction bases with no gene match: 13. The CDR3 is 15 amino acids. Germline assignment: CDR1 SGHAT and CDR2 FQDESV (reference sequence). CDR3 sequence (DNA): TGTGCCAGCAGCCGCGGGACAGGGGCCGACGGGGCGCAGTTCTTC. It codes for CASSRGTGADGAQFF.

The J gene is TRBJ1-4, the V gene TRBV14; 10 bases line up with TRBD1. The V segment lost 4 bases and the J segment 5 bases; nucleotides outside the gene matches: 7. This CDR3 spans 16 amino acids. Germline V CDR1 and CDR2: SGHDN, FVKESK. Written as DNA, the CDR3 is TGTGCCAGCAGCCCGCTTGACAGGGGGCTGAATGAAAAACTGTTTTTT. Protein product: CASSPLDRGLNEKLFF. Full variable domain (missing parts from reference TRBV14 and TRBJ1-4): EAGVTQFPSHSVIEKGQTVTLRCDPISGHDNLYWYRRVMGKEIKFLLHFVKESKQDESGMPNNRFLAERTGGTYSTLKVQPAELEDSGVYFCASSPLDRGLNEKLFFGSGTQLSVL.

This clonotype was picked up many times. The rearrangement uses TRBV4-1 and TRBJ2-7, with TRBD1 identical over 7 bases. This CDR3 region has 16 residues. V lost 1 base and J lost 3; bases outside the gene matches: 9. Germline V gene data show CDR1 as MGHRA and CDR2 as YSYEKL. In DNA, the CDR3 is TGCGCCAGCAGCCAAGGGATCAGACAGGGAGTCTACGAGCAGTACTTC. This sequence encodes CASSQGIRQGVYEQYF.